A selection of T cell receptor beta chains follows, all from one sample in a study of CD8 T cells in Susac syndrome. MiXCR, run by TCRdb on the immunoSEQ multiplex PCR reads, gives a single entry per CDR3 protein. The sample lists under 150,000 distinct CDR3 sequences; 85% to 95% were seen once. Sequencing was carried out using CD4+ T cells from PBMCs. The receptors here all came from a human donor with Susac syndrome. Each CDR3 is given with its conserved first and last residue. A D gene is named only where the DNA matches it firmly. Clone size is stated in some rows and not others, as once, few, many or a class when expanded.

abundance: few
v_gene: TRBV11-2
j_gene: TRBJ2-7
d_gene: .
len: 14
CDR3nt: TGTGCCAGCAGCTTCACCGCAGGGAGCGACGAGCAGTACTTC
CDR3aa: CASSFTAGSDEQYF

abundance: .
v_gene: TRBV12-3/TRBV12-4
j_gene: TRBJ1-2
d_gene: .
len: 12
CDR3nt: TGTGCCAGCAGTTACACCAACTATGGCTACACCTTC
CDR3aa: CASSYTNYGYTF

abundance: .
v_gene: TRBV9
j_gene: TRBJ2-2
d_gene: .
len: 13
CDR3nt: TGTGCCAGCAGCGTCGATGGAGGCGGGGAGCTGTTTTTT
CDR3aa: CASSVDGGGELFF

abundance: .
v_gene: TRBV9
j_gene: TRBJ2-7
d_gene: TRBD2
len: 15
CDR3nt: TGTGCCAGCAGCCCAAGGCTAGCGGGAGGGCACGAGCAGTACTTC
CDR3aa: CASSPRLAGGHEQYF

abundance: .
v_gene: TRBV6-2/TRBV6-3
j_gene: TRBJ2-5
d_gene: TRBD2
len: 14
CDR3nt: TGTGCCAGCAGTTACCTCACTAGCGAAGAGACCCAGTACTTC
CDR3aa: CASSYLTSEETQYF

abundance: once
v_gene: TRBV10-3
j_gene: TRBJ1-1
d_gene: .
len: 12
CDR3nt: TGTGCCATCGGTGGTATCACCACTGAAGCTTTCTTT
CDR3aa: CAIGGITTEAFF

abundance: .
v_gene: TRBV7-2
j_gene: TRBJ2-1
d_gene: TRBD2
len: 17
CDR3nt: TGTGCCAGCAGCTCCCTCCGCGCGGGAGGGCCTAACAATGAGCAGTTCTTC
CDR3aa: CASSSLRAGGPNNEQFF

abundance: .
v_gene: TRBV2
j_gene: TRBJ1-1
d_gene: .
len: 12
CDR3nt: TGTGCCAGCAGTGTCGAAAACACTGAAGCTTTCTTT
CDR3aa: CASSVENTEAFF

abundance: .
v_gene: TRBV20-1
j_gene: TRBJ1-6
d_gene: TRBD1
len: 14
CDR3nt: TGCAGTGCCCAGGGGGCCAGGGGGAATTCACCCCTCCACTTT
CDR3aa: CSAQGARGNSPLHF

abundance: .
v_gene: TRBV11-2
j_gene: TRBJ2-4
d_gene: .
len: 17
CDR3nt: TGTGCCAGCAGCTTAGATCAGGTTCGGGTAGCCAAAAACATTCAGTACTTC
CDR3aa: CASSLDQVRVAKNIQYF

abundance: .
v_gene: TRBV12-3/TRBV12-4
j_gene: TRBJ1-5
d_gene: .
len: 14
CDR3nt: TGTGCCAGCAGTTTCCAAATGAGCAATCAGCCCCAGCATTTT
CDR3aa: CASSFQMSNQPQHF

abundance: .
v_gene: TRBV24-1
j_gene: TRBJ2-7
d_gene: .
len: 14
CDR3nt: TGTGCCACCAGTCCAGGGGGGGTCTCCTACGAGCAGTACTTC
CDR3aa: CATSPGGVSYEQYF

abundance: once
v_gene: TRBV9
j_gene: TRBJ1-5
d_gene: TRBD1
len: 13
CDR3nt: TGTGCCAGCAGTACAGGGGGCAATCAGCCCCAGCATTTT
CDR3aa: CASSTGGNQPQHF

abundance: .
v_gene: TRBV20-1
j_gene: TRBJ1-2
d_gene: TRBD1
len: 14
CDR3nt: TGCAGTGTTTCCCCAGGGGGCGCAGGCTATGGCTACACCTTC
CDR3aa: CSVSPGGAGYGYTF

abundance: .
v_gene: TRBV3-1
j_gene: TRBJ1-1
d_gene: .
len: 12
CDR3nt: TGTGCCAGCGGGAACATAACAGCTGAAGCTTTCTTT
CDR3aa: CASGNITAEAFF

abundance: .
v_gene: TRBV3-1
j_gene: TRBJ1-5
d_gene: .
len: 16
CDR3nt: TGTGCCAGCAGCCCCACCTCGGGGGTTGGGTCTCAGCCCCAGCATTTT
CDR3aa: CASSPTSGVGSQPQHF

abundance: .
v_gene: TRBV5-1
j_gene: TRBJ2-1
d_gene: .
len: 14
CDR3nt: TGCGCCAGCAGCTTGGCAGACATATACAATGAGCAGTTCTTC
CDR3aa: CASSLADIYNEQFF

abundance: .
v_gene: TRBV29-1
j_gene: TRBJ2-2
d_gene: TRBD1
len: 14
CDR3nt: TGCAGCGGGGGACAGGGGGCGAGCACCGGGGAGCTGTTTTTT
CDR3aa: CSGGQGASTGELFF

abundance: .
v_gene: TRBV7-2
j_gene: TRBJ2-5
d_gene: .
len: 16
CDR3nt: TGTGCCAGCAGCGGGGGACTGGCGGGTGGGCAAGAGACCCAGTACTTC
CDR3aa: CASSGGLAGGQETQYF

abundance: .
v_gene: TRBV30
j_gene: TRBJ1-1
d_gene: .
len: 13
CDR3nt: TGTGCCTGGAGCTTTGGGGAGGGGACTGAAGCTTTCTTT
CDR3aa: CAWSFGEGTEAFF

abundance: .
v_gene: TRBV12-5
j_gene: TRBJ2-3
d_gene: .
len: 13
CDR3nt: TGTGCTAGTGGTTTGCTCGTCCAGGATACGCAGTATTTT
CDR3aa: CASGLLVQDTQYF

abundance: .
v_gene: TRBV20-1
j_gene: TRBJ2-7
d_gene: TRBD1
len: 14
CDR3nt: TGCAGTGCTAGTACCGGGACAGGCAACTACGAGCAGTACTTC
CDR3aa: CSASTGTGNYEQYF

abundance: .
v_gene: TRBV30
j_gene: TRBJ1-6
d_gene: .
len: 13
CDR3nt: TGTGCCTGGAGTTTAGAGTATAATTCACCCCTCCACTTT
CDR3aa: CAWSLEYNSPLHF

abundance: .
v_gene: TRBV12-3/TRBV12-4
j_gene: TRBJ2-1
d_gene: TRBD2
len: 15
CDR3nt: TGTGCCAGCAGTTTAGGCGCGGGGGGGGTTGATGAGCAGTTCTTC
CDR3aa: CASSLGAGGVDEQFF

abundance: .
v_gene: TRBV12-3/TRBV12-4
j_gene: TRBJ2-7
d_gene: TRBD2
len: 13
CDR3nt: TGTGCCAGCAGGCGGGGACTAGGCTACGAGCAGTACTTC
CDR3aa: CASRRGLGYEQYF

abundance: once
v_gene: TRBV2
j_gene: TRBJ2-5
d_gene: TRBD1
len: 15
CDR3nt: TGTGCCAGCAGTCCGATGGACAGGCCCCAAGAGACCCAGTACTTC
CDR3aa: CASSPMDRPQETQYF

abundance: .
v_gene: TRBV30
j_gene: TRBJ1-2
d_gene: .
len: 11
CDR3nt: TGTGCCTGGACAGATCTCTTTGGCTACACCTTC
CDR3aa: CAWTDLFGYTF

abundance: .
v_gene: TRBV2
j_gene: TRBJ2-3
d_gene: TRBD2
len: 16
CDR3nt: TGTGCCAGCAGTGCCCGGGAGGGGACCAGCACAGATACGCAGTATTTT
CDR3aa: CASSAREGTSTDTQYF

abundance: .
v_gene: TRBV12-3/TRBV12-4
j_gene: TRBJ1-6
d_gene: .
len: 16
CDR3nt: TGTGCCAGCAGTTTAGCGGTTTTGACGGCGCATTCACCCCTCCACTTT
CDR3aa: CASSLAVLTAHSPLHF

abundance: once
v_gene: TRBV28
j_gene: TRBJ2-1
d_gene: .
len: 15
CDR3nt: TGTGCCAGCAGTTTCTCGGTTTCCGGACTCAGGGATGAGTTCTTC
CDR3aa: CASSFSVSGLRDEFF

abundance: .
v_gene: TRBV3-1
j_gene: TRBJ1-5
d_gene: .
len: 13
CDR3nt: TGTGCCAGCAGCTACGGTGGTGGCTCACCCCAGCATTTT
CDR3aa: CASSYGGGSPQHF

abundance: .
v_gene: TRBV9
j_gene: TRBJ2-3
d_gene: TRBD1
len: 16
CDR3nt: TGTGCCAGCAGCGAGGGCGGACAGGGTATCGCAGATACGCAGTATTTT
CDR3aa: CASSEGGQGIADTQYF

abundance: once
v_gene: TRBV6-5
j_gene: TRBJ2-7
d_gene: .
len: 12
CDR3nt: TGTGCCAGCAGTTACAAGTCGACTGGTCTGTACTTC
CDR3aa: CASSYKSTGLYF

abundance: .
v_gene: TRBV5-3
j_gene: TRBJ2-1
d_gene: TRBD2
len: 15
CDR3nt: TGTGCCAGAAGCTCAGCGGGGAGCTCCTACAATGAGCAGTTCTTC
CDR3aa: CARSSAGSSYNEQFF

abundance: once
v_gene: TRBV18
j_gene: TRBJ2-3
d_gene: .
len: 14
CDR3nt: TGTGCCAGCTCACCACGCGCGGGTTCAGATACGCAGTATTTT
CDR3aa: CASSPRAGSDTQYF

abundance: .
v_gene: TRBV2
j_gene: TRBJ2-1
d_gene: .
len: 14
CDR3nt: TGTGCCAGCAGTGAGGATCGGGTGGTGGATGAGCAGTTCTTC
CDR3aa: CASSEDRVVDEQFF

abundance: .
v_gene: TRBV5-1
j_gene: TRBJ2-7
d_gene: TRBD2
len: 13
CDR3nt: TGCGCCAGCAGCCCGGGAGGGGGTCTCGAGCAGTACTTC
CDR3aa: CASSPGGGLEQYF

abundance: once
v_gene: TRBV20-1
j_gene: TRBJ1-5
d_gene: .
len: 15
CDR3nt: TGCAGTGCTAGAGATACAGGTTGGGGCAATCAGCCCCAGCATTTT
CDR3aa: CSARDTGWGNQPQHF

abundance: .
v_gene: TRBV29-1
j_gene: TRBJ1-3
d_gene: .
len: 14
CDR3nt: TGCAGCGTGACCTCCCCCGCCTCTGGAAACACCATATATTTT
CDR3aa: CSVTSPASGNTIYF

abundance: .
v_gene: TRBV30
j_gene: TRBJ1-2
d_gene: .
len: 8
CDR3nt: TGTGCCTGGAGTCCGAGCCGCTTC
CDR3aa: CAWSPSRF

abundance: .
v_gene: TRBV27
j_gene: TRBJ2-3
d_gene: .
len: 12
CDR3nt: TGTGCCAGCAGATCGGGAGTCGGTACGCAGTATTTT
CDR3aa: CASRSGVGTQYF

abundance: .
v_gene: TRBV4-2
j_gene: TRBJ1-2
d_gene: .
len: 12
CDR3nt: TGTGCCAGCAGCCAAGTACAAGGCGGCTACACCTTC
CDR3aa: CASSQVQGGYTF

abundance: .
v_gene: TRBV9
j_gene: TRBJ2-1
d_gene: TRBD1
len: 13
CDR3nt: TGTGCCAGCAGCCCGGGACAGCTCAATGAGCAGTTCTTC
CDR3aa: CASSPGQLNEQFF

abundance: .
v_gene: TRBV28
j_gene: TRBJ2-5
d_gene: TRBD1
len: 16
CDR3nt: TGTGCCAGCAATGAATACCGGGACAGGCGCCAAGAGACCCAGTACTTC
CDR3aa: CASNEYRDRRQETQYF

abundance: .
v_gene: TRBV7-9
j_gene: TRBJ1-2
d_gene: .
len: 16
CDR3nt: TGTGCCAGCAGCTTAGATCTGGGACACCCTAACTATGGCTACACCTTC
CDR3aa: CASSLDLGHPNYGYTF

abundance: .
v_gene: TRBV14
j_gene: TRBJ2-1
d_gene: .
len: 14
CDR3nt: TGTGCCAGCAGCCAATTAGGACACAAAATTGAGCAGTTCTTC
CDR3aa: CASSQLGHKIEQFF

abundance: once
v_gene: TRBV7-2
j_gene: TRBJ2-7
d_gene: TRBD2
len: 15
CDR3nt: TGTGCCAGCAGCTTACTAGCGGGAGCTAGGTACGAGCAGTACTTC
CDR3aa: CASSLLAGARYEQYF

abundance: once
v_gene: TRBV29-1
j_gene: TRBJ2-1
d_gene: .
len: 15
CDR3nt: TGCAGCGTTGATAAGTTGGCGGGTGGGGTAGGTGAGCAGTTCTTC
CDR3aa: CSVDKLAGGVGEQFF